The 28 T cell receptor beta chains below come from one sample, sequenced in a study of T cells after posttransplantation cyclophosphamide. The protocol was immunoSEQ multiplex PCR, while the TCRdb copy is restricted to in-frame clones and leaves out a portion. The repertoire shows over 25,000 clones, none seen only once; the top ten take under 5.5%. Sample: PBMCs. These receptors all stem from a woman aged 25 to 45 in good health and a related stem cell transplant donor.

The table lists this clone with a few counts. This CDR3 reads CASSTPGTYEQYF. In DNA, the CDR3 is TGTGCCAGCAGTACCCCAGGGACCTACGAGCAGTACTTC. V and J are TRBV6-1 and TRBJ2-7; D is possibly TRBD1 (5 bases). Germline-derived CDR1 and CDR2 are MNHNS and SASEGT. This CDR3 is 13 amino acids long. Deletions cut 5 bases from V and 2 bases from J, with 10 bases between.

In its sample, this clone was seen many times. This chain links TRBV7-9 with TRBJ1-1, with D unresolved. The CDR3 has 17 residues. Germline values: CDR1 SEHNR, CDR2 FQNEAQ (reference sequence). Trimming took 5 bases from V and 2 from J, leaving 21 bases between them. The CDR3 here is CASSPIGEYKGNTEAFF. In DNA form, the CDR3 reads TGTGCCAGCAGCCCCATCGGGGAGTATAAGGGAAACACTGAAGCTTTCTTT. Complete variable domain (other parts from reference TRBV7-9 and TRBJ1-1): DTGVSQNPRHKITKRGQNVTFRCDPISEHNRLYWYRQTLGQGPEFLTYFQNEAQLEKSRLLSDRFSAERPKGSFSTLEIQRTEQGDSAMYLCASSPIGEYKGNTEAFFGQGTRLTVV.

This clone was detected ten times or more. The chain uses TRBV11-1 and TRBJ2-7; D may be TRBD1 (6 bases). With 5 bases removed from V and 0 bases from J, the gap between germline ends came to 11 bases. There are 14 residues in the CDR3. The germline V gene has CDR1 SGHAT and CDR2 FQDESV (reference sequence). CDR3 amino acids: CASSVDSYSYEQYF. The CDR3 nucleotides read TGTGCCAGCAGCGTGGACAGCTACTCCTACGAGCAGTACTTC.

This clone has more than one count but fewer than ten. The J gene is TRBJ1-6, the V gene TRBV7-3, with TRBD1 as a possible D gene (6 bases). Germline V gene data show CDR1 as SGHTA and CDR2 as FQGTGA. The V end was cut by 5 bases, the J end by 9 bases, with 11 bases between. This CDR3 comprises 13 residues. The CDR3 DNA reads TGTGCCAGCAGCCTTCAAGGGGGTTCACCCCTCCACTTT. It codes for CASSLQGGSPLHF.

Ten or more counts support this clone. The CDR3 region is CASSVDGAGGETQYF. In nucleotides, the CDR3 is TGTGCCAGCAGCGTAGATGGCGCGGGGGGAGAGACCCAGTACTTC. The chain links TRBV9 to TRBJ2-5, with 8 bases lining up with TRBD2. After removal of 0 bases from V and 4 bases from J, the junction contained 5 bases not matched to a gene. Germline-derived CDR1 and CDR2 are SGDLS and YYNGEE. This CDR3 is built from 15 residues.

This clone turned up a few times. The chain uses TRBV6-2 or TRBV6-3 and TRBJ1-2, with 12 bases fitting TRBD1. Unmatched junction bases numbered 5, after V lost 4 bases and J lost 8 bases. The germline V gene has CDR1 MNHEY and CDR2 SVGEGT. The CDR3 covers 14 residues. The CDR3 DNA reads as TGTGCCAGCAGTTTGGGACAGGGGGCTCGGGGCTACACCTTC. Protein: CASSLGQGARGYTF.

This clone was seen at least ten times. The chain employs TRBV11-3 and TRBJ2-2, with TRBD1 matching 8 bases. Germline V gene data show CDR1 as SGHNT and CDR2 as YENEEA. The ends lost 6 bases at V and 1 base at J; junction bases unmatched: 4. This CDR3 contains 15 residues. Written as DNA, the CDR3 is TGTGCCAGCAGTCAACAGGGGGTGAACACCGGGGAGCTGTTTTTT. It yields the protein CASSQQGVNTGELFF.

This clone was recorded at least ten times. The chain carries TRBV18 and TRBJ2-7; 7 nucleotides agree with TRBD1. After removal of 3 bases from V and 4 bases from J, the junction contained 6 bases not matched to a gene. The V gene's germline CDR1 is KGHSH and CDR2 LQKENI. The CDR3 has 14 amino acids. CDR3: CASSPTGVVYEQYF. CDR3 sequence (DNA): TGTGCCAGCTCACCTACAGGGGTTGTTTACGAGCAGTACTTC.

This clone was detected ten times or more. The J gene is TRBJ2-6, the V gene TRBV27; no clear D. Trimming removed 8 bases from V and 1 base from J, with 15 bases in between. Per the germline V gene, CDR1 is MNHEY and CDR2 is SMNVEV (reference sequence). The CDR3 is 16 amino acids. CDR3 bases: TGTGCCAGCGTCCCTGGCCGGGTTTCTGGGGCCAACGTCCTGACTTTC. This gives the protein CASVPGRVSGANVLTF.

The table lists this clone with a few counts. CDR3 amino acids: CASSSGREADTQYF. The CDR3 bases are TGTGCCAGCAGTTCGGGGAGGGAGGCAGATACGCAGTATTTT. This chain links TRBV2 with TRBJ2-3; TRBD2 matches at 7 bases. CDR3 length: 14 amino acids. Trimming took 5 bases from V and 4 from J; bases not matched to a gene: 6. Looked up from germline, CDR1 is SNHLY and CDR2 is FYNNEI.

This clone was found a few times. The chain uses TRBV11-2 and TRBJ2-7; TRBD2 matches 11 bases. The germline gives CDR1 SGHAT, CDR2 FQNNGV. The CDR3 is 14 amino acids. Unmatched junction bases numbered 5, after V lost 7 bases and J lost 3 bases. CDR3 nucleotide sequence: TGTGCCAGCACCCTAGCGGGGGGCAACTACGAGCAGTACTTC. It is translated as CASTLAGGNYEQYF. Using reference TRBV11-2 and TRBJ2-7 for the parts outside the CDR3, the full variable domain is EAGVAQSPRYKIIEKRQSVAFWCNPISGHATLYWYQQILGQGPKLLIQFQNNGVVDDSQLPKDRFSAERLKGVDSTLKIQPAKLEDSAVYLCASTLAGGNYEQYFGPGTRLTVT.

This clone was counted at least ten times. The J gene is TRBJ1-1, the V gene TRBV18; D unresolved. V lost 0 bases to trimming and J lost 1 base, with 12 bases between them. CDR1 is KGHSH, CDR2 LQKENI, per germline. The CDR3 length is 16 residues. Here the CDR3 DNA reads TGTGCCAGCTCACCACCCACGCAGGCCGGGAACACTGAAGCTTTCTTT. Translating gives CASSPPTQAGNTEAFF.

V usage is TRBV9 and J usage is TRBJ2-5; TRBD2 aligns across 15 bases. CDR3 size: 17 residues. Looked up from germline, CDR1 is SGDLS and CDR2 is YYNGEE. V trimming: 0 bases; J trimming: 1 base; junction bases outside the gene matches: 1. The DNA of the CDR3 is TGTGCCAGCAGCGTAGAGGGACTAGCGGGGGGCCAAGAGACCCAGTACTTC. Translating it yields CASSVEGLAGGQETQYF.

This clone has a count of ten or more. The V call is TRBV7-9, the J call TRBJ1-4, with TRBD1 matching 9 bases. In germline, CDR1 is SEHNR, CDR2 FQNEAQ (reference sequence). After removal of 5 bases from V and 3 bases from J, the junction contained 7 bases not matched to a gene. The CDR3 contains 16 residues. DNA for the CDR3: TGTGCCAGCAGCACTAAACAGGGGGCCCCTAATGAAAAACTGTTTTTT. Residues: CASSTKQGAPNEKLFF.

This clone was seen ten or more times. The CDR3 loop is CASSQRGRTHEQFF. The CDR3 DNA reads as TGTGCCAGCAGCCAAAGGGGGCGAACCCATGAGCAGTTCTTC. The V gene is TRBV7-8, the J gene TRBJ2-1; 7 nucleotides align to TRBD1. The germline V gene has CDR1 SGHVS and CDR2 FQNEAQ. The CDR3 runs to 14 residues. The J segment lost 8 bases and the V segment lost 5 bases, leaving 9 bases of the junction unmatched.

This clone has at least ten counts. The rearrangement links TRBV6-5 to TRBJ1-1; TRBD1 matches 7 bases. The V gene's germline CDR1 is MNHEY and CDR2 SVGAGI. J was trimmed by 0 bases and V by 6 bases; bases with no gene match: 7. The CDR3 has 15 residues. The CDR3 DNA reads TGTGCCAGCAGCAGGGGGGAATGGGTGAACACTGAAGCTTTCTTT. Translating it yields CASSRGEWVNTEAFF.

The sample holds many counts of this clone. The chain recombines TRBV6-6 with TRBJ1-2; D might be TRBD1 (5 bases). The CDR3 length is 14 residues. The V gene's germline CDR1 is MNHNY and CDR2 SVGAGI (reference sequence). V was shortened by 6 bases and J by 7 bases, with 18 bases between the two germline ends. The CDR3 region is CASSRVGGGIGYTF. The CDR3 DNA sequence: TGTGCCAGCAGCCGCGTCGGGGGGGGGATTGGCTACACCTTC.

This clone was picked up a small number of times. In DNA, the CDR3 is TGTGCCAGCCGTGGCGGGGGTGGACCCCAGCATTTT. This sequence encodes CASRGGGGPQHF. The J gene is TRBJ1-5, the V gene TRBV25-1, with a possible D match to TRBD1 (5 bases). The germline gives CDR1 MGHDK, CDR2 SYGVNS. The CDR3 length is 12 residues. Trimming removed 8 bases from V and 10 bases from J, with 15 bases in between. Full variable domain (remainder filled in from reference TRBV25-1 and TRBJ1-5): EADIYQTPRYLVIGTGKKITLECSQTMGHDKMYWYQQDPGMELHLIHYSYGVNSTEKGDLSSESTVSRIRTEHFPLTLESARPSHTSQYLCASRGGGGPQHFGDGTRLSIL.

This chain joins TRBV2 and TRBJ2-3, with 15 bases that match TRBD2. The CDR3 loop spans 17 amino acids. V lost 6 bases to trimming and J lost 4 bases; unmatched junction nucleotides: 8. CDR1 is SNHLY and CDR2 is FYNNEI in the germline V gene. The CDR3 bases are TGTGCCAGCAGCCAGGAATGGACTAGCGGGGGGGCAGATACGCAGTATTTT. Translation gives CASSQEWTSGGADTQYF.

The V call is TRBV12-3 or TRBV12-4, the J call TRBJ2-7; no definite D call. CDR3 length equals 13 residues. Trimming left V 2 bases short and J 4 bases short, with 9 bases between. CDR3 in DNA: TGTGCCAGCAGTTTAATGGTCAGTTACGAGCAGTACTTC. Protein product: CASSLMVSYEQYF.

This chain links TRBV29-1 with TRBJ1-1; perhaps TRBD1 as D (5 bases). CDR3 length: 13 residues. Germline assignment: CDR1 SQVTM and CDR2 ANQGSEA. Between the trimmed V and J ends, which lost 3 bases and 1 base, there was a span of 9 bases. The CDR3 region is CSVESGGNTEAFF. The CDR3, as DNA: TGCAGCGTTGAGTCGGGGGGGAACACTGAAGCTTTCTTT.

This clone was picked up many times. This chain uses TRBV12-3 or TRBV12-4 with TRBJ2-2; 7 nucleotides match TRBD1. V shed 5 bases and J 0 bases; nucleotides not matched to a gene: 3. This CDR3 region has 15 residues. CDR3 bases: TGTGCCAGCAGTAGGGACAGACCGAACACCGGGGAGCTGTTTTTT. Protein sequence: CASSRDRPNTGELFF.

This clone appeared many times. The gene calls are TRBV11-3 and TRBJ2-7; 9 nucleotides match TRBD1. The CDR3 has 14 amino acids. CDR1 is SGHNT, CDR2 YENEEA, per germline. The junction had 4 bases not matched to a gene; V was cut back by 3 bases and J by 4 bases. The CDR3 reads CASSFGQGWYEQYF. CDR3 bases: TGTGCCAGCAGCTTCGGACAGGGGTGGTACGAGCAGTACTTC.

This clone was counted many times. The CDR3 DNA follows: TGTGCCATCAGTGGCGGGGAGCACAATGAGCAGTTCTTC. Translation: CAISGGEHNEQFF. The chain employs TRBV10-3 and TRBJ2-1; the D gene is possibly TRBD2 (6 bases). The CDR3 contains 13 residues. V shed 4 bases and J shed 5 bases, with 9 bases lying between them. The V gene's germline CDR1 is ENHRY and CDR2 SYGVKD.

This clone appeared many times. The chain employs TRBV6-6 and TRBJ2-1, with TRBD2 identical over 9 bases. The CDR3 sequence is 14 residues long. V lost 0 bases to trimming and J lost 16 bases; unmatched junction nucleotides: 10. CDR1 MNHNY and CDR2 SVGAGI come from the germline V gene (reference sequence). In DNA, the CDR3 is TGTGCCAGCAGTTACTCTGGAAATAGCGGGGGCCAATTCTTC. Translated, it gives CASSYSGNSGGQFF.

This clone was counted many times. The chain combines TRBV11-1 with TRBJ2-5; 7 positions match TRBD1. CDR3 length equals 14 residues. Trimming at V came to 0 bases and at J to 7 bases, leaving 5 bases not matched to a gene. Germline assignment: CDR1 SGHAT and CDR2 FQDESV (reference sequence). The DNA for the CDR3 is TGTGCCAGCAGCTTAGCGACAGGGCTAGCGACCCAGTACTTC. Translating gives CASSLATGLATQYF.

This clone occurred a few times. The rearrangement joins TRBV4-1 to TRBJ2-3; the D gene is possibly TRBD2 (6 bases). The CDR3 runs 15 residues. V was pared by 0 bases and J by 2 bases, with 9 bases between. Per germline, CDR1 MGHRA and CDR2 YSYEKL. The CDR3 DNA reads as TGCGCCAGCAGCCAAGAGGCGGGATTCACAGATACGCAGTATTTT. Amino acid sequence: CASSQEAGFTDTQYF.

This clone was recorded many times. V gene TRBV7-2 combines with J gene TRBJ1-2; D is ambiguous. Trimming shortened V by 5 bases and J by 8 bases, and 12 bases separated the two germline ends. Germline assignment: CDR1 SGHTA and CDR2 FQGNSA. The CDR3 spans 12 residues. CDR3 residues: CASSNFGEGYTF. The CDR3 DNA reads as TGTGCCAGCAGCAATTTCGGGGAAGGCTACACCTTC. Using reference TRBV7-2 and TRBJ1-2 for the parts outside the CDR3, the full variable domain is GAGVSQSPSNKVTEKGKDVELRCDPISGHTALYWYRQSLGQGLEFLIYFQGNSAPDKSGLPSDRFSAERTGGSVSTLTIQRTQQEDSAVYLCASSNFGEGYTFGSGTRLTVV.